Listed here are 17 T cell receptor beta chains from one sample, sequenced in a study of CXCR3-negative and CXCR3-positive naive CD8 T cells (dated 2019 in TCRdb). Overall study results and their limits: TRB CDR3s from CXCR3-positive naive cells showed higher hydrophobicity (lower Kidera factor 4), lower energy, and higher strength and volume indices than CXCR3-negative naive cells.

For these TCRs, the target antigens are not known. The instrument given in TCRdb is NextSeq 550. The Human TCR Profiling Kit (MiLaboratory) was used to make UMI-labeled 5' RACE TRB cDNA libraries. TCRdb reprocessed the reads, so every CDR3 protein sequence counts as one entry and DNA is not shown. The table held for this sample gives around 95,000 distinct CDR3 sequences. The ten largest make up 1.1% of the sample. Material: naive CXCR3+ CD8+ T cells from blood. The cell subset or site label here, explained by the study, means: CD45RO-CCR7+CD27+CD95- naive CD8+ T cells expressing CXCR3 (TNR3+). These receptors all stem from a human donor in good health. Some clones in this sample may be carry-over from other donors' samples.

The V call is TRBV7-6, the J call TRBJ2-5; the TCRdb D gene call, TRBD1, has no DNA to confirm it. The CDR3 extends over 14 amino acids. CDR1 is SGHVS and CDR2 is FNYEAQ in the germline V gene. The CDR3 sequence is CASSSPTGWETQYF. The entire variable domain, with the rest obtained from reference TRBV7-6 and TRBJ2-5, is as follows: GAGVSQSPRYKVTKRGQDVALRCDPISGHVSLYWYRQALGQGPEFLTYFNYEAQQDKSGLPNDRFSAERPEGSISTLTIQRTEQRDSAMYRCASSSPTGWETQYFGPGTRLLVL.

The chain employs TRBV28 and TRBJ1-1. Germline loops: CDR1 MDHEN, CDR2 SYDVKM. The CDR3 totals 16 residues. The CDR3 loop reads CASSFGAHRLNTEAFF. The whole variable domain, remainder taken from reference TRBV28 and TRBJ1-1, is DVKVTQSSRYLVKRTGEKVFLECVQDMDHENMFWYRQDPGLGLRLIYFSYDVKMKEKGDIPEGYSVSREKKERFSLILESASTNQTSMYLCASSFGAHRLNTEAFFGQGTRLTVV.

The rearrangement links TRBV25-1 to TRBJ1-2. Germline CDR1 and CDR2: MGHDK and SYGVNS. This CDR3 has 11 amino acids. The CDR3 sequence is CASSVGYGYTF.

The chain's CDR3 is CSVLDRLGTQYF. The V gene is TRBV29-1, the J gene TRBJ2-5; the D call from TCRdb, TRBD1, cannot be confirmed without DNA. The germline V gene encodes CDR1 SQVTM and CDR2 ANQGSEA. CDR3 length equals 12 residues.

This sequence joins TRBV29-1 and TRBJ2-7; checking the TCRdb D call of TRBD1 is not possible without DNA. The CDR3 consists of 13 residues. Germline V lookup: CDR1 SQVTM, CDR2 ANQGSEA. CDR3 in amino acids: CSVVRGLAYEQYF.

This rearrangement joins TRBV11-2 to TRBJ1-6. The CDR3 covers 17 residues. Per the germline V gene, CDR1 is SGHAT and CDR2 is FQNNGV. CDR3 loop: CASSFLTGGSYNSPLHF.

V usage is TRBV5-1 and J usage is TRBJ2-7; the D gene TCRdb calls, TRBD1, cannot be checked with no DNA. The CDR3 is 14 residues long. The germline CDR1 and CDR2 sequences are SGHRS and YFSETQ. This CDR3 is CASSFKTGVIEQYF.

The rearrangement uses TRBV5-6 and TRBJ2-7. Germline loops: CDR1 SGHDT, CDR2 YYEEEE. This CDR3 has 13 amino acids. CDR3 loop: CASSASSSYEQYF.

The CDR3 region is CATSRDRLGLAAF. The V and J genes are TRBV15 and TRBJ2-7; TCRdb lists TRBD2, though no DNA is available to test this call. The CDR3 has 13 amino acids. Germline V gives CDR1 LNHNV, CDR2 YYDKDF (reference sequence).

The rearrangement joins TRBV23-1 to TRBJ2-1. TRBV23-1 is filed as an ORF, its function uncertain. The CDR3 consists of 16 residues. Here the CDR3 reads CASSQSRWIPYNEQFF.

This chain links TRBV9 with TRBJ2-1; the TRBD1 assignment by TCRdb is unverifiable without DNA. The CDR3 runs 16 residues. The germline CDR1 and CDR2 sequences are SGDLS and YYNGEE. This CDR3 reads CASSAWGYSSYNEQFF.

The V call is TRBV6-2 or TRBV6-3, the J call TRBJ2-7; TCRdb lists TRBD1, though no DNA is available to test this call. CDR3 length: 12 residues. Germline CDR1 reads MNHEY; CDR2 reads SVGEGT. This CDR3 reads CASSGRTDEQYF.

This rearrangement joins TRBV7-3 to TRBJ2-5. The CDR3 has 13 amino acids. Looked up from germline, CDR1 is SGHTA and CDR2 is FQGTGA. The CDR3 sequence is CASSLWDLETQYF.

The rearrangement uses TRBV19 and TRBJ2-7; TCRdb gives TRBD1 as the D gene, but with no DNA this cannot be confirmed. The CDR3 sequence is 14 residues long. In germline, CDR1 is LNHDA, CDR2 SQIVND (reference sequence). CDR3 protein: CASSIRDSPYEQYF.

The J gene is TRBJ2-6, the V gene TRBV4-2; TCRdb gives TRBD1 as the D gene, but with no DNA this cannot be confirmed. The CDR3 consists of 17 residues. Germline V CDR1 and CDR2: LGHNA, YNFKEQ. The CDR3: CASSQGITGSGANVLTF.

This chain connects TRBV19 to TRBJ2-7; TCRdb returns TRBD1, unconfirmable since there is no DNA. The germline CDR1 and CDR2 sequences are LNHDA and SQIVND (reference sequence). The CDR3 extends over 15 amino acids. The CDR3 sequence: CASSVGTGYGFEQYF.

The genes are TRBV7-8 and TRBJ2-1; TCRdb's D gene call, TRBD1, goes unchecked for lack of DNA. CDR1 and CDR2 (germline): SGHVS, FQNEAQ. CDR3 length equals 17 residues. The CDR3: CASSFTGGSLSYNEQLF.